One and the same sample provided the 21 T cell receptor beta chains below, sequenced in a study of blood T cells in healthy people across ages. A second PCR of roughly 7 to 11 cycles used a sample-barcoded 5' primer and a J-beta primer mix. TCRdb passed the 5' RACE reads through MiXCR, listing each CDR3 protein once. The sample contains 580,000 or so distinct CDR3 sequences, 47% of which appear only once. Specimen: blood. These receptor sequences come from a man older than 75 in good health.

CDR3 in amino acids: CAGHKGGVNTEAFF. CDR3 DNA sequence: TGTGCCGGCCATAAAGGGGGGGTGAACACTGAAGCTTTCTTT. The chain couples TRBV6-6 to TRBJ1-1; weak D call: TRBD1 (6 bases). Germline CDR1 is MNHNY and CDR2 is SVGAGI (reference sequence). This CDR3 comprises 14 residues. Deletions cut 11 bases from V and 0 bases from J, with 16 bases between.

This clonotype was seen a few times. The rearrangement uses TRBV20-1 and TRBJ1-2; no reliable D call. The CDR3 length is 15 residues. Germline CDR1 reads DFQATT; CDR2 reads SNEGSKA (reference sequence). The V end lost 0 bases, the J end lost 3 bases, and 14 bases lay between the germline ends. The CDR3, as DNA: TGCAGTGCTAGAGATGTGGCCAGAGTCTACTATGGCTACACCTTC. The encoded protein is CSARDVARVYYGYTF.

Notes on this clonotype: A read error may produce the germline difference seen at one junction end. CDR3 region: CASSYSIHTEAFF. The CDR3 region has the DNA TGTGCCAGCAGTTACTCCATTCACACAGAAGCTTTCTTT. The chain carries TRBV6-2 or TRBV6-3 and TRBJ1-1, with unresolved D. Germline V gene data show CDR1 as MNHEY and CDR2 as SVGEGT. The CDR3 has 13 residues.

This rearrangement joins TRBV5-1 to TRBJ1-4, with 11 bases that match TRBD1. Germline values: CDR1 SGHRS, CDR2 YFSETQ. The CDR3 is 13 amino acids. The V and J ends lost 3 bases and 8 bases, in that order; junction bases with no gene match: 0. CDR3 bases: TGCGCCAGCAGCTGGGACAGGGGGGAAAAACTGTTTTTT. This sequence encodes CASSWDRGEKLFF. Together with reference TRBV5-1 and TRBJ1-4, the CDR3 gives the full variable domain: KAGVTQTPRYLIKTRGQQVTLSCSPISGHRSVSWYQQTPGQGLQFLFEYFSETQRNKGNFPGRFSGRQFSNSRSEMNVSTLELGDSALYLCASSWDRGEKLFFGSGTQLSVL.

Ten or more counts support this clonotype. The J gene is TRBJ2-7, the V gene TRBV20-1; possible D gene TRBD1, 5 bases. This CDR3 contains 15 residues. The germline V gene has CDR1 DFQATT and CDR2 SNEGSKA (reference sequence). Trimming shortened V by 1 base and J by 0 bases, and 13 bases separated the two germline ends. CDR3 in amino acids: CSARASGPTSYEQYF. In nucleotides, the CDR3 is TGCAGTGCTAGAGCCTCAGGGCCAACCTCCTACGAGCAGTACTTC.

This clonotype has a single count. The genes are TRBV6-5 and TRBJ2-4; D might be TRBD2 (6 bases). The J call may be incorrect, as the DNA end agrees better with TRBJ2-7. Germline V CDR1 and CDR2: MNHEY, SVGAGI. This CDR3 has 14 residues. The CDR3 region has the DNA TGTGCCAGCAGTTGCTCGCGGGGTTACTACGAGCAGTACTTC. It yields the protein CASSCSRGYYEQYF.

CDR3 residues: CASSHMGLAGSTDTQYF. The CDR3 DNA reads as TGTGCCAGCAGCCATATGGGACTAGCGGGAAGCACAGATACGCAGTATTTT. This sequence joins TRBV11-1 and TRBJ2-3; 13 bases are shared with TRBD2. V shed 5 bases, J shed 0 bases, and the junction held 5 bases outside the gene matches. The CDR3 loop spans 17 amino acids. Germline CDR1 is SGHAT and CDR2 is FQDESV (reference sequence).

This clonotype was seen only a few times. The chain uses TRBV24-1 and TRBJ2-4, with D possibly called TRBD1 or TRBD2 (5 bases each). The assigned J gene may be wrong: the sequence end matches TRBJ2-7 better. CDR3 length: 14 residues. The germline CDR1 and CDR2 sequences are KGHDR and SFDVKD. The CDR3 DNA reads as TGTGCCACCAGTGACCGGGACCGTACCTACGAGCAGTACTTC. It encodes CATSDRDRTYEQYF.

V and J are TRBV20-1 and TRBJ2-3; tentative D call: TRBD1 (6 bases). The CDR3 has 13 amino acids. V lost 3 bases, J lost 7 bases, and 14 bases lay in between. Germline-derived CDR1 and CDR2 are DFQATT and SNEGSKA (reference sequence). DNA of the CDR3: TGCAGTGCTAGGACAGGTGGCGCAAATACGCAGTATTTT. Its protein product is CSARTGGANTQYF.

This chain links TRBV7-2 with TRBJ2-3, with 9 bases identical to TRBD2. Per the germline V gene, CDR1 is SGHTA and CDR2 is FQGNSA. V shed 1 base, J shed 2 bases, and the junction held 10 bases outside the gene matches. The CDR3 length is 18 residues. This CDR3 reads CASSLGTRGLASTDTQYF. The CDR3 bases are TGTGCCAGCAGCTTAGGGACCAGGGGACTAGCCTCCACAGATACGCAGTATTTT. The variable domain in full, with the rest retrieved from reference TRBV7-2 and TRBJ2-3, is GAGVSQSPSNKVTEKGKDVELRCDPISGHTALYWYRQSLGQGLEFLIYFQGNSAPDKSGLPSDRFSAERTGGSVSTLTIQRTQQEDSAVYLCASSLGTRGLASTDTQYFGPGTRLTVL.

V and J are TRBV2 and TRBJ2-5, with 7 bases aligning to TRBD1. Germline CDR1 SNHLY, CDR2 FYNNEI. CDR3 size: 13 residues. The V gene end was trimmed by 7 bases and the J gene end by 3 bases; junction bases not matched to a gene: 5. CDR3 in amino acids: CASNGRGKETQYF. CDR3 nucleotide sequence: TGTGCCAGCAACGGCAGGGGGAAAGAGACCCAGTACTTC.

CDR3 amino acids: CASSLAQPGPKSSYEQYF. Written as DNA, the CDR3 is TGTGCCAGCAGCTTAGCCCAACCTGGACCGAAAAGCTCCTACGAGCAGTACTTC. V gene TRBV7-8 combines with J gene TRBJ2-7; D remains ambiguous. V was pared by 0 bases and J by 0 bases, with 18 bases between. The germline gives CDR1 SGHVS, CDR2 FQNEAQ. The CDR3 is 18 amino acids. The full variable domain, completed using reference TRBV7-8 and TRBJ2-7, is GAGVSQSPRYKVAKRGQDVALRCDPISGHVSLFWYQQALGQGPEFLTYFQNEAQLDKSGLPSDRFFAERPEGSVSTLKIQRTQQEDSAVYLCASSLAQPGPKSSYEQYFGPGTRLTVT.

In its sample, this clonotype was seen a few times. The V gene is TRBV4-3, the J gene TRBJ2-7, with D perhaps matching TRBD2 (5 bases). Germline V gives CDR1 LGHNA, CDR2 YSLEER. The CDR3 consists of 16 residues. V lost 0 bases and J 0 bases, leaving 12 bases between the germline ends. CDR3 nucleotides: TGCGCCAGCAGCCAAGAGGTAGCGTTGAGCTCCTACGAGCAGTACTTC. This codes for CASSQEVALSSYEQYF.

This sequence joins TRBV4-3 and TRBJ2-2; D not certain. CDR3 length equals 15 residues. Deletions cut 0 bases from V and 9 bases from J, with 14 bases between. Germline assignment: CDR1 LGHNA and CDR2 YSLEER. DNA for the CDR3: TGCGCCAGCAGCCAAGATCGTCAGTTTATTCGGGAGCTGTTTTTT. This encodes CASSQDRQFIRELFF.

The V call is TRBV20-1, the J call TRBJ2-1, with D possibly being TRBD1 or TRBD2 (6 bases each). The CDR3 loop spans 13 amino acids. CDR1 and CDR2 from the germline V gene are DFQATT and SNEGSKA (reference sequence). Between the trimmed V and J ends, which lost 3 bases and 10 bases, there was a span of 16 bases. The CDR3: CSASAQGGKEQFF. DNA for the CDR3: TGCAGTGCTAGTGCACAGGGAGGAAAGGAGCAGTTCTTC.

The rearrangement links TRBV9 to TRBJ2-1; 8 nucleotides align to TRBD2. The CDR3 consists of 17 residues. CDR1 SGDLS and CDR2 YYNGEE come from the germline V gene. Germline trimming cut 4 bases from V and 0 bases from J; bases unmatched to any gene: 9. Written as DNA, the CDR3 is TGTGCCAGCAGCCGGAGCGGGGGCCCCAACTCCTACAATGAGCAGTTCTTC. Its translation is CASSRSGGPNSYNEQFF.

With regard to this clonotype: This sequence may be a read error, since a much larger clone differs from it by one base. This rearrangement joins TRBV6-1 to TRBJ2-3; 11 nucleotides line up with TRBD2. CDR3 size: 18 residues. V was pared by 5 bases and J by 0 bases, with 10 bases of the junction left unmatched. CDR1 and CDR2 (germline): MNHNS, SASEGT. CDR3 loop: CASSKRPGLAASTDTQYF. CDR3 nucleotide sequence: TGTGCCAGCAGTAAACGCCCGGGACTAGCGGCTAGCACAGATACGCAGTATTTT.

This chain connects TRBV2 to TRBJ1-2; TRBD1 aligns across 10 bases. V was clipped by 6 bases and J by 7 bases; unmatched bases: 11. This CDR3 is built from 15 residues. Germline V gene lookup returns CDR1 SNHLY and CDR2 FYNNEI. The CDR3 DNA is TGTGCCAGCAGCAAGAGGACAGGGGGTTCTACTGGCTACACCTTC. Its protein product is CASSKRTGGSTGYTF.

The V call is TRBV20-1, the J call TRBJ2-3, with D tentatively TRBD2 (6 bases). CDR1 and CDR2 from the germline V gene are DFQATT and SNEGSKA (reference sequence). The germline V and J ends were trimmed by 5 bases and 8 bases, with 20 bases remaining between them. This CDR3 has 14 residues. CDR3 bases: TGCAGTGCTTCCCTCGGACTATTCCAGGGTACGCAGTATTTT. Translated, it gives CSASLGLFQGTQYF.

The sample holds a few counts of this clonotype. The rearrangement uses TRBV7-2 and TRBJ2-3; TRBD2 matches at 7 bases. The CDR3 runs 16 residues. Germline V lookup: CDR1 SGHTA, CDR2 FQGNSA. V shed 5 bases, J shed 0 bases, and the junction held 8 bases outside the gene matches. CDR3: CASSTLADASTDTQYF. In DNA form, the CDR3 reads TGTGCCAGCAGCACCCTAGCGGATGCTAGCACAGATACGCAGTATTTT.

This clonotype was picked up a small number of times. The CDR3 loop reads CASSLTGVGYGYTF. In nucleotides, the CDR3 is TGTGCCAGCAGCTTGACAGGGGTTGGCTATGGCTACACCTTC. The genes are TRBV6-6 and TRBJ1-2, with 8 nucleotides matching TRBD1. Losses at the gene ends were 6 bases for V and 4 bases for J; bases not matched to a gene: 7. The CDR3 is made up of 14 amino acids. Germline V gene lookup returns CDR1 MNHNY and CDR2 SVGAGI (reference sequence).